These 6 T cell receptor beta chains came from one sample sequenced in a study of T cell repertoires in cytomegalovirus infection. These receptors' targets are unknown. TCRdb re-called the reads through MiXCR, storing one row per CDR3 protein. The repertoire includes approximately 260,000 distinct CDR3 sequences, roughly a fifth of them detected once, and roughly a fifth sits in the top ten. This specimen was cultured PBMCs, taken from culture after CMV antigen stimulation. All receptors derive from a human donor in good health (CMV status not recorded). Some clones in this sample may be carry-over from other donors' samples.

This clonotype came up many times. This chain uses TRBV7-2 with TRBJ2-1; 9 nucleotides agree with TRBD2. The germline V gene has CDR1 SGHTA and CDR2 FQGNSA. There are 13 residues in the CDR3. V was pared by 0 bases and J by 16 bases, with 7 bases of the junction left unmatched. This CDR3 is CASSLAPSGNRFF. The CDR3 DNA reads TGTGCCAGCAGCTTAGCGCCTAGCGGGAACCGATTCTTC.

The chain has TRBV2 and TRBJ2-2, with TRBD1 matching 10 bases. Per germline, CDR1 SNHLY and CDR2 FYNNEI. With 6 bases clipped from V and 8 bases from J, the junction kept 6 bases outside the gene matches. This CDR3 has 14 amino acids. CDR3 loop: CASSPDRGPGELFF. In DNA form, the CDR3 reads TGTGCCAGCAGCCCCGACAGGGGGCCTGGGGAGCTGTTTTTT.

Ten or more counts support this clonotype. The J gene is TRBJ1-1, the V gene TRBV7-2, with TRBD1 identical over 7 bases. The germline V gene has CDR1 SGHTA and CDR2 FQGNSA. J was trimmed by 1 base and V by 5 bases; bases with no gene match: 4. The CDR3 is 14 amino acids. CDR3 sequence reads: CASSRGQPNTEAFF. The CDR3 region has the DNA TGTGCCAGCAGCAGGGGACAGCCGAACACTGAAGCTTTCTTT. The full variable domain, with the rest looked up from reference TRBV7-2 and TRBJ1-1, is GAGVSQSPSNKVTEKGKDVELRCDPISGHTALYWYRQSLGQGLEFLIYFQGNSAPDKSGLPSDRFSAERTGGSVSTLTIQRTQQEDSAVYLCASSRGQPNTEAFFGQGTRLTVV.

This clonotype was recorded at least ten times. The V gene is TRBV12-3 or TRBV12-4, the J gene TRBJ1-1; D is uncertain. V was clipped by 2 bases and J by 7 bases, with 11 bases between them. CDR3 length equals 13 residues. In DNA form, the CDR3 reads TGTGCCAGCAGTTTAAATGGGCGCGGTGAAGCTTTCTTT. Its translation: CASSLNGRGEAFF.

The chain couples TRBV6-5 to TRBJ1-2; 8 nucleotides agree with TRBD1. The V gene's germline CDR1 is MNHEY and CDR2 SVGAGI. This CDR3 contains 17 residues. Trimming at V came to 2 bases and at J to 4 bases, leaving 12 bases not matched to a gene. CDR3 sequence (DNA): TGTGCCAGCAGTTACGTGGGACAGGCACAGAAGATCTATGGCTACACCTTC. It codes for CASSYVGQAQKIYGYTF.

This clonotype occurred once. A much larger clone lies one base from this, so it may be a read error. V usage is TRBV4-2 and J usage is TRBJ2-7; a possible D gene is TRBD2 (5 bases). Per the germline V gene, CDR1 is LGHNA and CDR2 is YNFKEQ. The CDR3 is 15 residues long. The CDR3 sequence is CVSSQLDGILYEQYF. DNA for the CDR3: TGTGTCAGCAGCCAACTAGACGGAATCCTCTACGAGCAGTACTTC.